This T cell receptor beta chain stems from a study of T cells in Graves' hyperthyroidism and ophthalmopathy. Notes on this clonotype: Its specificity is unknown.

RNA transcripts provided the source from which TCR beta CDR3 regions were amplified. TCR CDR3 underwent first-round RT-PCR with the HTBI primer set. TCRdb used MiXCR to reprocess the multiplex PCR reads, holding one entry per CDR3 protein. The sample lists about 690,000 distinct CDR3 sequences; around a sixth were seen once. The CDR3 has 16 amino acids. V gave up 5 bases and J gave up 0 bases, with 14 bases separating them. CDR1 and CDR2 from the germline V gene are SEHNR and FQNEAQ (reference sequence). The study, taken as a whole, reports: Progression to ophthalmopathy was predicted a median of about six months early. Most clonotypes that expanded in the thyroid above 0.001 also showed up in blood.

The authors obtained PBMCs from around 11 ml of fresh peripheral blood. The sample comprised blood. The sequence derives from a man aged 45-65 years with Graves' hyperthyroidism. The V and J genes are TRBV7-9 and TRBJ2-1; D perhaps matches TRBD2 (5 bases). In DNA, the CDR3 is TGTGCCAGCAGCGGCCCCGCGGGCGGCTCCTACAATGAGCAGTTCTTC. Its translation is CASSGPAGGSYNEQFF.